The 8 T cell receptor beta chains presented below share a single source sample, sequenced in a study of blood T cell repertoires in COVID-19. Assay: immunoSEQ multiplex PCR; the TCRdb copy retains only in-frame clones and omits some. The profile shows about 330,000 clones, approximately 89% of them singletons. Sequencing input: PBMCs or T cells enriched from blood (not recorded which). Receptors originate from a woman in her thirties who had recovered from COVID-19.

CDR3 amino acids: CASSEQGSHTEAFF. CDR3 DNA sequence: TGCGCCAGCAGCGAACAGGGGTCCCACACTGAAGCTTTCTTT. The J gene is TRBJ1-1, the V gene TRBV5-1, with 7 bases identical to TRBD1. Germline V gene lookup returns CDR1 SGHRS and CDR2 YFSETQ. CDR3 length: 14 residues. V lost 4 bases, J lost 3 bases, and 6 bases stayed unmatched.

This sequence joins TRBV20-1 and TRBJ2-5, with D unclear. The V gene lost 5 bases and the J gene lost 3 bases, with 4 bases spanning the gap. This CDR3 is built from 10 residues. Germline CDR1 and CDR2: DFQATT and SNEGSKA (reference sequence). CDR3 bases: TGCAGTGCTCGGGAAGAGACCCAGTACTTC. Its translation is CSAREETQYF.

This rearrangement joins TRBV21-1 to TRBJ1-3; the table assigns TRBD1, which was not confirmed against the DNA. TRBV21-1 is listed as a pseudogene. CDR3 length: 16 amino acids. The DNA for the CDR3 is TGTGCCAGCAGCACCCCAGACAGGGGAGCTGGAAACACCATATATTTT. Its protein is CASSTPDRGAGNTIYF.

This clone was detected ten times or more. This chain links TRBV30 with TRBJ1-4; 7 nucleotides align to TRBD1. This CDR3 spans 15 amino acids. V lost 3 bases to trimming and J lost 5 bases; unmatched junction nucleotides: 9. The germline gives CDR1 GTSNPN, CDR2 SVGIG (reference sequence). As DNA, the CDR3 is TGTGCCTGGAGCCATTCAGGGGGAACGAATGAAAAACTGTTTTTT. Translated: CAWSHSGGTNEKLFF.

This sequence joins TRBV5-6 and TRBJ1-1; no reliable D call. Germline CDR1 reads SGHDT; CDR2 reads YYEEEE. This CDR3 comprises 16 residues. V dropped 6 bases and J dropped 3 bases, with 21 bases sitting between them. The CDR3 is CASTARGFWTDTEAFF. CDR3 DNA sequence: TGTGCCAGCACCGCGCGGGGATTCTGGACGGACACTGAAGCTTTCTTT.

The V gene is TRBV6-5, the J gene TRBJ1-2; 7 positions agree with TRBD1. V lost 6 bases to trimming and J lost 6 bases; unmatched junction nucleotides: 7. The CDR3 runs to 13 residues. CDR1 and CDR2 from the germline V gene are MNHEY and SVGAGI. The CDR3 region has the DNA TGTGCCAGCAGGCCCGGACAGGACGATGGCTACACCTTC. This gives the protein CASRPGQDDGYTF.

The chain recombines TRBV5-3 with TRBJ1-2; possibly TRBD1 for D (6 bases). TRBV5-3 is recorded as an ORF, its role being uncertain. The CDR3 spans 15 residues. Trimming stripped 4 bases from V and 8 bases from J, with 21 bases between. The CDR3 sequence is CARSPRGTGPGGYTF. DNA for the CDR3: TGTGCCAGAAGCCCTCGGGGAACAGGGCCGGGGGGCTACACCTTC.

J is TRBJ1-1 and V is TRBV30, with a weak D call TRBD1 (5 bases). This CDR3 has 14 residues. Trimming cost V 6 bases and J 0 bases, with 14 bases left between them. Germline V gene lookup returns CDR1 GTSNPN and CDR2 SVGIG (reference sequence). The CDR3 DNA is TGTGCCTGTACAGGATATCCCATGAACACTGAAGCTTTCTTT. Protein: CACTGYPMNTEAFF.